What follows is one T cell receptor beta chain and its context. The CDR3 sequence is 13 residues long. V was trimmed by 5 bases and J by 2 bases, leaving 9 bases between them. Treg sorting used a CD4+CD25+CD127-/low gate. Adaptor-ligated barcode primers were used to amplify TRBV12-4/TRBJ1-2 clonotypes. TCRdb re-called the multiplex PCR reads with MiXCR, one entry per CDR3 protein. The sample has 1,000 to 1,200 distinct CDR3 sequences, roughly 0.7% seen once. V gene TRBV12-3 or TRBV12-4 combines with J gene TRBJ1-2, with a weak D call TRBD1 (6 bases). The clonotype was recovered from a female donor with breast cancer. The sample comprised Tregs sorted from blood. CDR3 nucleotides: TGTGCCAGCAGTCCTACAGGGAACTATGGCTACACCTTC. Translated, it gives CASSPTGNYGYTF.